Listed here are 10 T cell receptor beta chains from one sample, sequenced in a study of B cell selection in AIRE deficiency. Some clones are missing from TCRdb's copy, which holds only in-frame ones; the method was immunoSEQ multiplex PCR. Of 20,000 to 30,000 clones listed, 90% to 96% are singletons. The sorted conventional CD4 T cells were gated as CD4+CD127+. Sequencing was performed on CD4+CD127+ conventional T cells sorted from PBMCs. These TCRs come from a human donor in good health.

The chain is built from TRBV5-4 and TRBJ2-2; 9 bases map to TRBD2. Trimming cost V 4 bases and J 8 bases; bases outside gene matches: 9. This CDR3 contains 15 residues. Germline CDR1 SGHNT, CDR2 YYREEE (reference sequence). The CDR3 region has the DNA TGTGCCAGCAGCCCGACTAGCGGCCAGAGGGGGGAGCTGTTTTTT. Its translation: CASSPTSGQRGELFF.

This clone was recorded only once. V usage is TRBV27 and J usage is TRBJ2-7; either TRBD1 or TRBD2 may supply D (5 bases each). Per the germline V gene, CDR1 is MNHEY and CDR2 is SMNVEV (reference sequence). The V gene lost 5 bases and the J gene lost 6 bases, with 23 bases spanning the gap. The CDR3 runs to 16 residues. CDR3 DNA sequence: TGTGCCAGCAGTCCGAAGCCGGGACCTACTACACCCGAGCAGTACTTC. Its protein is CASSPKPGPTTPEQYF.

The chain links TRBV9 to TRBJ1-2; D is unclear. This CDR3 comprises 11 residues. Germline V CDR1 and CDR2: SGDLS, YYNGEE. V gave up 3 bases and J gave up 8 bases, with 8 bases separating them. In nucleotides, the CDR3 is TGTGCCAGCAGCGCTTTGGCGGGCTACACCTTC. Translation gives CASSALAGYTF.

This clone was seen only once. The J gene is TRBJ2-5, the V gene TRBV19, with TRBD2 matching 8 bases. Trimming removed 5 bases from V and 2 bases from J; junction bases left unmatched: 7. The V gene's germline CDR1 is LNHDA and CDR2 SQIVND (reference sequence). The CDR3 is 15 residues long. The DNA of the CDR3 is TGTGCCAGTAGTTCGTCTAGCGGGCGACAAGAGACCCAGTACTTC. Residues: CASSSSSGRQETQYF. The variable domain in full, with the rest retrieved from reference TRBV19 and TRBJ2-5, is DGGITQSPKYLFRKEGQNVTLSCEQNLNHDAMYWYRQDPGQGLRLIYYSQIVNDFQKGDIAEGYSVSREKKESFPLTVTSAQKNPTAFYLCASSSSSGRQETQYFGPGTRLLVL.

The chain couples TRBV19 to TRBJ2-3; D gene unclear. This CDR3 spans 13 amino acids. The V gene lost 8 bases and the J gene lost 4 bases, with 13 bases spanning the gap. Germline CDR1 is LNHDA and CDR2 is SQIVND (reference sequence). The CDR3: CASQPREADTQYF. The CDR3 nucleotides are TGTGCCAGTCAGCCGCGAGAGGCAGATACGCAGTATTTT.

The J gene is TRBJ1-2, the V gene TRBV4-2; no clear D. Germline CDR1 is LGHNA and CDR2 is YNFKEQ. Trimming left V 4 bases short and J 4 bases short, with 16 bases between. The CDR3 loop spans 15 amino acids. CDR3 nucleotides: TGTGCCAGCAGCCCGTCTGAGGGCACTCTCTATGGCTACACCTTC. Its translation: CASSPSEGTLYGYTF.

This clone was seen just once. CDR3 sequence: CAIEGLANYNEQFF. The CDR3 nucleotides read TGTGCCATCGAGGGACTAGCGAACTACAATGAGCAGTTCTTC. The chain carries TRBV28 and TRBJ2-1; 10 bases match TRBD2. After removal of 10 bases from V and 3 bases from J, the junction contained 6 bases not matched to a gene. Germline values: CDR1 MDHEN, CDR2 SYDVKM. The CDR3 is made up of 14 amino acids.

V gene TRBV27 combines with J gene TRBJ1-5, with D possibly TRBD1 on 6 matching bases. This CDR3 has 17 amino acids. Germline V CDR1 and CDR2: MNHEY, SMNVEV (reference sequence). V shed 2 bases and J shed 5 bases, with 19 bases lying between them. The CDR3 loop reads CASSLRGGQRYDQPQHF. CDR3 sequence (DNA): TGTGCCAGCAGTTTAAGGGGGGGGCAAAGATACGATCAGCCCCAGCATTTT.

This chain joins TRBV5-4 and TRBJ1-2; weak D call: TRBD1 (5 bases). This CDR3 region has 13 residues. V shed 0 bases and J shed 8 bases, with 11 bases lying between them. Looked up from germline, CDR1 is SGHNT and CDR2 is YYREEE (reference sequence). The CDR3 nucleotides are TGTGCCAGCAGCTTGGTTTTTGGGGACGGCTACACCTTC. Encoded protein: CASSLVFGDGYTF.

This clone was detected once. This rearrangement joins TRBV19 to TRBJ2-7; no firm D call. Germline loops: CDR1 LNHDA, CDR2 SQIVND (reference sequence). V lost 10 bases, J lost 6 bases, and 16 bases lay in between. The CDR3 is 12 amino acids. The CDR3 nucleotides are TGTGCCACCCTCTCCCGTGGTGGCGAGCAGTACTTC. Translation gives CATLSRGGEQYF.